This TCR beta chain was sequenced during a study of T cell changes during pregnancy in multiple sclerosis. Trimming took 1 base from V and 0 from J; bases not matched to a gene: 8. Germline V gene lookup returns CDR1 SQVTM and CDR2 ANQGSEA. The CDR3 spans 17 residues. Method: immunoSEQ multiplex PCR; TCRdb's copy keeps in-frame clones and lacks some. The repertoire holds 50,000 or so clones, 90% to 95% seen once, with less than 0.4% in the top ten. This sequence originates from a female donor with multiple sclerosis, enrolled in a pregnancy study. The sample consisted of CD4+ T cells from peripheral blood mononuclear cells, taken before pregnancy. V gene TRBV29-1 combines with J gene TRBJ2-3; TRBD1 aligns across 9 bases. The CDR3 loop reads CSVEGTGVIWSTDTQYF. The CDR3 DNA is TGCAGCGTTGAAGGGACAGGGGTGATATGGAGCACAGATACGCAGTATTTT.